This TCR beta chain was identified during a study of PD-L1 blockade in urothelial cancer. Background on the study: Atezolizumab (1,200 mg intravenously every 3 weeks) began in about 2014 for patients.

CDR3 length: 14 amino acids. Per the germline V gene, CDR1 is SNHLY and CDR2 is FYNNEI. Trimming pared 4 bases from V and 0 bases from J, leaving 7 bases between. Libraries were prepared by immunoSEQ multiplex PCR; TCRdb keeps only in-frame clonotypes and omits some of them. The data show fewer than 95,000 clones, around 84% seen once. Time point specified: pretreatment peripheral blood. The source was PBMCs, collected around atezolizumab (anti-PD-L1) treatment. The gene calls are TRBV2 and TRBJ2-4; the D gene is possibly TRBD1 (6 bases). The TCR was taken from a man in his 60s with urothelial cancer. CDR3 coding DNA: TGTGCCAGCAGTGCGACAGGAGCCAAAAACATTCAGTACTTC. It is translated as CASSATGAKNIQYF.